These 25 T cell receptor beta chains were sequenced from one sample in a study of blood T cell repertoires in COVID-19. Clones were read by immunoSEQ multiplex PCR, and TCRdb kept only the in-frame ones, dropping some. Here the sample spans around 200,000 clones, roughly 85% being singletons. Source material: PBMCs or T cells enriched from blood (not recorded which). Every receptor here comes from a man aged 40-49 years who had recovered from COVID-19.

The chain is built from TRBV12-5 and TRBJ1-5, with TRBD1 matching over 9 bases. Germline V gene lookup returns CDR1 LGHNT and CDR2 FRNRAP. The V gene end was trimmed by 0 bases and the J gene end by 4 bases; junction bases not matched to a gene: 4. This CDR3 contains 16 residues. The CDR3 loop is CASGLVLGQGNQPQHF. The CDR3 DNA sequence: TGTGCTAGTGGTTTGGTACTGGGACAGGGTAATCAGCCCCAGCATTTT.

This clone was seen a few times. The chain links TRBV27 to TRBJ2-3; TRBD2 matches at 7 bases. With 2 bases clipped from V and 0 bases from J, the junction kept 5 bases outside the gene matches. CDR1 and CDR2 (germline): MNHEY, SMNVEV (reference sequence). The length of the CDR3 is 16 residues. The CDR3 nucleotides read TGTGCCAGCAGTTTAAAGGGAGGGGTAAGCACAGATACGCAGTATTTT. Protein sequence: CASSLKGGVSTDTQYF.

The CDR3, as DNA: TGTGCCAGCAGCCGGACAGCTGGGGCCAACGTCCTGACTTTC. Translating gives CASSRTAGANVLTF. The rearrangement links TRBV11-3 to TRBJ2-6, with D perhaps TRBD1 (6 bases). The germline V and J ends were trimmed by 5 bases and 2 bases, with 7 bases remaining between them. Germline CDR1 reads SGHNT; CDR2 reads YENEEA. The CDR3 length is 14 residues. The variable domain in full, with the rest retrieved from reference TRBV11-3 and TRBJ2-6, is EAGVVQSPRYKIIEKKQPVAFWCNPISGHNTLYWYLQNLGQGPELLIRYENEEAVDDSQLPKDRFSAERLKGVDSTLKIQPAELGDSAVYLCASSRTAGANVLTFGAGSRLTVL.

V and J are TRBV9 and TRBJ2-1, with 11 bases fitting TRBD2. CDR1 and CDR2 (germline): SGDLS, YYNGEE. J was trimmed by 6 bases and V by 3 bases; bases with no gene match: 5. CDR3 length: 15 residues. The CDR3 protein is CASSGGTSGPNEQFF. In DNA form, the CDR3 reads TGTGCCAGCAGCGGTGGGACTAGCGGCCCCAATGAGCAGTTCTTC. Looking up the rest from reference TRBV9 and TRBJ2-1 gives the full variable domain: DSGVTQTPKHLITATGQRVTLRCSPRSGDLSVYWYQQSLDQGLQFLIQYYNGEERAKGNILERFSAQQFPDLHSELNLSSLELGDSALYFCASSGGTSGPNEQFFGPGTRLTVL.

The V call is TRBV18, the J call TRBJ2-7; TRBD2 matches at 8 bases. With V trimmed by 0 bases and J by 3 bases, 10 bases remained unmatched. The CDR3 has 17 residues. The germline CDR1 and CDR2 sequences are KGHSH and LQKENI. This CDR3 reads CASSPPLDSGKFYEQYF. DNA of the CDR3: TGTGCCAGCTCACCACCCCTCGATAGCGGGAAATTCTACGAGCAGTACTTC.

The rearrangement uses TRBV27 and TRBJ1-2, with 8 bases fitting TRBD1. The germline V gene encodes CDR1 MNHEY and CDR2 SMNVEV (reference sequence). Losses at the gene ends were 7 bases for V and 6 bases for J; bases not matched to a gene: 16. The CDR3 loop spans 16 amino acids. The CDR3 nucleotides read TGTGCCAGCACCCAATCGCCCAGCCAGGGGGCTGATGGCTACACCTTC. This codes for CASTQSPSQGADGYTF.

This chain uses TRBV5-1 with TRBJ2-3; 10 bases are shared with TRBD2. This CDR3 contains 16 residues. The germline V gene encodes CDR1 SGHRS and CDR2 YFSETQ. After removal of 4 bases from V and 4 bases from J, the junction contained 9 bases not matched to a gene. The CDR3 protein is CASSQRAGGPADTQYF. In DNA, the CDR3 is TGCGCCAGCAGCCAAAGAGCGGGAGGGCCGGCAGATACGCAGTATTTT.

This chain links TRBV19 with TRBJ1-1; 8 positions agree with TRBD1. The CDR3 is made up of 13 amino acids. Trimming took 4 bases from V and 3 from J; bases not matched to a gene: 1. Germline-derived CDR1 and CDR2 are LNHDA and SQIVND (reference sequence). Written as DNA, the CDR3 is TGTGCCAGTAGTACACAGGGGGACACTGAAGCTTTCTTT. Translating gives CASSTQGDTEAFF.

The genes are TRBV27 and TRBJ2-1, with 8 bases identical to TRBD2. Trimming took 2 bases from V and 7 from J; bases not matched to a gene: 4. The germline V gene has CDR1 MNHEY and CDR2 SMNVEV (reference sequence). The CDR3 runs to 14 residues. The CDR3: CASSLTGGPNEQFF. The CDR3 bases are TGTGCCAGCAGTTTAACGGGAGGGCCGAATGAGCAGTTCTTC.

The rearrangement uses TRBV5-1 and TRBJ1-2, with TRBD1 matching 7 bases. The germline CDR1 and CDR2 sequences are SGHRS and YFSETQ. The length of the CDR3 is 14 residues. J lost 3 bases, V lost 3 bases, and 5 bases had no gene match. The CDR3 DNA reads TGCGCCAGCAGCTCGGGGACAGCGGACTATGGCTACACCTTC. Translated, it gives CASSSGTADYGYTF.

This sequence joins TRBV24-1 and TRBJ2-2, with TRBD2 matching 9 bases. CDR1 and CDR2 from the germline V gene are KGHDR and SFDVKD. J gave up 5 bases and V 4 bases, and 1 base lay outside the gene matches. The CDR3 is made up of 14 amino acids. CDR3 loop: CATSESGRTGELFF. The DNA of the CDR3 is TGTGCCACCAGTGAAAGCGGGAGGACCGGGGAGCTGTTTTTT.

The gene calls are TRBV5-1 and TRBJ1-4; TRBD1 agrees at 7 bases. This CDR3 contains 16 residues. Unmatched junction bases numbered 8, after V lost 3 bases and J lost 3 bases. Germline-derived CDR1 and CDR2 are SGHRS and YFSETQ. The CDR3 region is CASSYNDREPNEKLFF. The CDR3 DNA reads TGCGCCAGCAGCTACAACGACAGGGAGCCTAATGAAAAACTGTTTTTT.

This chain joins TRBV13 and TRBJ1-4; 7 nucleotides agree with TRBD1. V was pared by 2 bases and J by 6 bases, with 6 bases of the junction left unmatched. This CDR3 is built from 15 residues. Per the germline V gene, CDR1 is PRHDT and CDR2 is FYEKMQ (reference sequence). For the CDR3, the DNA is TGTGCCAGCAGCTTATCTGGGACAGCCCATGAAAAACTGTTTTTT. It yields the protein CASSLSGTAHEKLFF.

This chain connects TRBV15 to TRBJ1-2; 7 positions agree with TRBD1. V lost 5 bases to trimming and J lost 3 bases; unmatched junction nucleotides: 9. Germline assignment: CDR1 LNHNV and CDR2 YYDKDF (reference sequence). The CDR3 runs to 15 residues. The CDR3, as DNA: TGTGCCACCAGCCCAACAGGGGCCCCAGACTATGGCTACACCTTC. Translating gives CATSPTGAPDYGYTF.

The chain has TRBV28 and TRBJ1-3; no reliable D call. CDR1 and CDR2 (germline): MDHEN, SYDVKM. V was shortened by 5 bases and J by 0 bases, with 8 bases between the two germline ends. CDR3 length equals 14 residues. The CDR3, as DNA: TGTGCCAGCAGTACACCAAGCTCTGGAAACACCATATATTTT. Translating gives CASSTPSSGNTIYF. Full variable domain (outside the CDR3, taken from reference TRBV28 and TRBJ1-3): DVKVTQSSRYLVKRTGEKVFLECVQDMDHENMFWYRQDPGLGLRLIYFSYDVKMKEKGDIPEGYSVSREKKERFSLILESASTNQTSMYLCASSTPSSGNTIYFGEGSWLTVV.

The V call is TRBV4-1, the J call TRBJ2-1, with a tentative D call TRBD2 (6 bases). Germline CDR1 reads MGHRA; CDR2 reads YSYEKL. Trimming removed 4 bases at V and 5 bases at J, with 12 bases between. This CDR3 has 14 amino acids. The DNA for the CDR3 is TGCGCCAGCAGCCGCGGGACTGCCAACAATGAGCAGTTCTTC. This codes for CASSRGTANNEQFF.

J is TRBJ2-5 and V is TRBV9; D may be TRBD1 (5 bases). This CDR3 is 15 amino acids long. Germline assignment: CDR1 SGDLS and CDR2 YYNGEE. Between the trimmed V and J ends, which lost 0 bases and 3 bases, there was a span of 12 bases. CDR3 region: CASSVGAGLEETQYF. The CDR3 bases are TGTGCCAGCAGCGTAGGGGCAGGGCTAGAAGAGACCCAGTACTTC. The complete variable domain, with remaining parts taken from reference TRBV9 and TRBJ2-5, reads DSGVTQTPKHLITATGQRVTLRCSPRSGDLSVYWYQQSLDQGLQFLIQYYNGEERAKGNILERFSAQQFPDLHSELNLSSLELGDSALYFCASSVGAGLEETQYFGPGTRLLVL.

The V and J genes are TRBV28 and TRBJ2-2, with D unresolved. The CDR3 has 12 amino acids. Deletions cut 1 base from V and 5 bases from J, with 2 bases between. Germline CDR1 and CDR2: MDHEN and SYDVKM. The CDR3 bases are TGTGCCAGCAGTTTATCGACCGGGGAGCTGTTTTTT. Translating it yields CASSLSTGELFF.

The rearrangement links TRBV18 to TRBJ1-1; tentative D call: TRBD1 (6 bases). In germline, CDR1 is KGHSH, CDR2 LQKENI. This CDR3 has 13 amino acids. V gave up 6 bases and J gave up 1 base, with 9 bases separating them. This CDR3 reads CASSMGQNTEAFF. The CDR3 region has the DNA TGTGCCAGCTCGATGGGACAGAACACTGAAGCTTTCTTT.

V usage is TRBV4-2 and J usage is TRBJ2-1; tentative D call: TRBD2 (6 bases). The CDR3 runs to 18 residues. Trimming pared 0 bases from V and 5 bases from J, leaving 20 bases between. The germline CDR1 and CDR2 sequences are LGHNA and YNFKEQ. The CDR3 here is CASSQDDSAGLRDNEQFF. The CDR3, as DNA: TGTGCCAGCAGCCAAGATGATTCAGCGGGCCTTAGGGACAATGAGCAGTTCTTC.

The chain has TRBV6-4 and TRBJ2-5; TRBD2 aligns across 13 bases. This CDR3 has 14 residues. The V and J ends lost 7 bases and 3 bases, in that order; junction bases with no gene match: 2. CDR1 is MRHNA and CDR2 is SNTAGT in the germline V gene. The CDR3 reads CASNGLAGEETQYF. In DNA, the CDR3 is TGTGCCAGCAACGGACTAGCGGGAGAAGAGACCCAGTACTTC.

This clone was detected only once. The chain employs TRBV30 and TRBJ1-2, with unresolved D. The CDR3 extends over 13 amino acids. Trimming stripped 5 bases from V and 5 bases from J, with 15 bases between. In germline, CDR1 is GTSNPN, CDR2 SVGIG (reference sequence). CDR3 protein: CAWGPRGSYGYTF. The CDR3, as DNA: TGTGCCTGGGGACCCCGGGGTAGTTATGGCTACACCTTC.

The chain recombines TRBV28 with TRBJ2-1, with D maybe TRBD1 (5 bases). The CDR3 sequence is 19 residues long. V dropped 6 bases and J dropped 5 bases, with 29 bases sitting between them. Germline V lookup: CDR1 MDHEN, CDR2 SYDVKM. The CDR3: CASSDRQPQGMGFDNEQFF. The CDR3 coding sequence is TGTGCCAGCAGCGATCGGCAGCCCCAGGGAATGGGGTTTGACAATGAGCAGTTCTTC. The full variable domain, its missing parts supplied by reference TRBV28 and TRBJ2-1, is DVKVTQSSRYLVKRTGEKVFLECVQDMDHENMFWYRQDPGLGLRLIYFSYDVKMKEKGDIPEGYSVSREKKERFSLILESASTNQTSMYLCASSDRQPQGMGFDNEQFFGPGTRLTVL.

The V and J genes are TRBV19 and TRBJ2-7, with 7 bases identical to TRBD1. The CDR3 totals 16 residues. V was pared by 5 bases and J by 5 bases, with 15 bases of the junction left unmatched. Germline CDR1 is LNHDA and CDR2 is SQIVND (reference sequence). This chain's CDR3 is CASSHRWDSPTNEQYF. The DNA of the CDR3 is TGTGCCAGTAGTCACCGATGGGACAGTCCTACGAACGAGCAGTACTTC.

The chain combines TRBV4-1 with TRBJ2-1; D perhaps matches TRBD1 (6 bases). CDR1 and CDR2 from the germline V gene are MGHRA and YSYEKL. Trimming shortened V by 0 bases and J by 8 bases, and 11 bases separated the two germline ends. The CDR3 covers 14 residues. The CDR3 DNA reads TGCGCCAGCAGCCAAGACCAGGGGTTGGATGAGCAGTTCTTC. It encodes CASSQDQGLDEQFF.